This T cell receptor beta chain derives from a study of shared clonotypes between healthy human individuals. The CDR3 has 13 amino acids. The V end lost 4 bases, the J end lost 1 base, and 8 bases lay between the germline ends. The germline V gene encodes CDR1 SGHDT and CDR2 YYEEEE. Here immunoSEQ multiplex PCR was the method, and the copy in TCRdb shows in-frame clones only, minus some. Of some 2.1 million clones in the sample, over 85% are singletons; the top ten hold about 1.7%. CD8 cells regarded as naive lacked CD45RO, were positively chosen for CCR7, and omitted terminally differentiated effector memory CD45RA+ cells.

The V call is TRBV5-6, the J call TRBJ1-1; no clear D gene. The sample taken for sequencing was naive CD8+ T cells from PBMCs. The sequence was obtained from a man younger than 30 in good health. Some clones in this sample may be carry-over from other donors' samples. Here the CDR3 reads CASSGRPNTEAFF. CDR3 DNA sequence: TGTGCCAGCAGCGGGCGCCCGAACACTGAAGCTTTCTTT.